This T cell receptor (beta chain) was captured by sequencing in a study of T cell repertoires in cytomegalovirus infection. Study details: Researchers turned to recently identified HLA-C-restricted CMV epitopes as well as well-studied HLA-B-restricted ones. Matching HLA type and CMV infection were both indicated by public TCR beta signatures.

TCRdb re-called the reads through MiXCR, storing one row per CDR3 protein. The sample has roughly 500,000 distinct CDR3 sequences; roughly 34% are singletons. CDR1 MGHRA and CDR2 YSYEKL come from the germline V gene. V was cut by 0 bases and J by 3 bases, with 9 bases left in between. CDR3 length: 15 residues. For this clonotype: Its antigen remains unknown.

The chain uses TRBV4-1 and TRBJ2-1, with D possibly being TRBD2 (6 bases). Sequencing used cultured PBMCs, obtained from culture after CMV antigen stimulation. The origin of this receptor is a human donor in good health (CMV status not recorded). Some clones in this sample may be carry-over from other donors' samples. The CDR3: CASSQEGLIYNEQFF. The DNA for the CDR3 is TGCGCCAGCAGCCAAGAGGGACTTATCTACAATGAGCAGTTCTTC.